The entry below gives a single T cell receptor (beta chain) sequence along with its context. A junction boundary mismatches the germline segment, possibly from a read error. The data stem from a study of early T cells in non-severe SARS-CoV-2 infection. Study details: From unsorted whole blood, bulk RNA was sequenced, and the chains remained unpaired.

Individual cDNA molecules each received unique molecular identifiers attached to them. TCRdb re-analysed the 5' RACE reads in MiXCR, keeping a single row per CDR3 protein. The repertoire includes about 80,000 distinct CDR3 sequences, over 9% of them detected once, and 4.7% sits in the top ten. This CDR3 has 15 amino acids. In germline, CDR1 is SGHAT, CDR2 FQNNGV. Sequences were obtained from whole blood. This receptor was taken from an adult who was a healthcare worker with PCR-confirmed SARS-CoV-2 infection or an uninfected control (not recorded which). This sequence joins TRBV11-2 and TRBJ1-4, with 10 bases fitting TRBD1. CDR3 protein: CVSSEYGTGDEKLFF. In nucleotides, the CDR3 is TGTGTCAGCAGCGAGTACGGGACAGGGGATGAAAAACTGTTTTTT.